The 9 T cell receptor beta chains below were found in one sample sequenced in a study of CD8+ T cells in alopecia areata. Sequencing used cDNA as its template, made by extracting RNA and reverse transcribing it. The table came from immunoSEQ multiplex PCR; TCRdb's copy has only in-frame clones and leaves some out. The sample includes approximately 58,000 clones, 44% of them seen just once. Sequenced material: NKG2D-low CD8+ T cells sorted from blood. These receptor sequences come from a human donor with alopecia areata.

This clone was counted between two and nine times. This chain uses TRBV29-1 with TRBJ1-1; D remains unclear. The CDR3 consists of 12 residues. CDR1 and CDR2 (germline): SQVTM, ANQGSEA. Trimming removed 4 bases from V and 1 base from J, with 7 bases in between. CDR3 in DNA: TGCAGCGTTGTCATAGGGAACACTGAAGCTTTCTTT. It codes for CSVVIGNTEAFF.

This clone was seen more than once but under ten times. This CDR3 is CASSLPPQGSSYNEQFF. Written as DNA, the CDR3 is TGTGCCAGCAGTTTACCCCCGCAGGGTAGCTCCTACAATGAGCAGTTCTTC. The chain recombines TRBV28 with TRBJ2-1, with D perhaps matching TRBD1 (5 bases). The germline V and J ends were trimmed by 2 bases and 0 bases, with 14 bases remaining between them. Germline CDR1 MDHEN, CDR2 SYDVKM. The CDR3 totals 17 residues.

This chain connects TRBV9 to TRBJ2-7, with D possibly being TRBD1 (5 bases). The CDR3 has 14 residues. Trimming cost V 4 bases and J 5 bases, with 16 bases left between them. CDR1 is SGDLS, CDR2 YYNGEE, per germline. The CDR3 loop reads CASSLALRGDEQYF. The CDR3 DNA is TGTGCCAGCAGCTTGGCCCTTAGGGGCGACGAGCAGTACTTC.

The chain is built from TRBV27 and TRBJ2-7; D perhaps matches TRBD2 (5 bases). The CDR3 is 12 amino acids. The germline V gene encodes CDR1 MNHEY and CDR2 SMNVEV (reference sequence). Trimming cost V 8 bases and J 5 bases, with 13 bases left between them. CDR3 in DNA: TGTGCCAGCGCCCGGGCGGGCGACGAGCAGTACTTC. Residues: CASARAGDEQYF.

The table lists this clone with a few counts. CDR3 residues: CASSMTVAKNIQYF. The CDR3 DNA follows: TGTGCCAGTAGTATGACGGTAGCCAAAAACATTCAGTACTTC. The rearrangement uses TRBV19 and TRBJ2-4; D gene uncertain. Germline V CDR1 and CDR2: LNHDA, SQIVND (reference sequence). V lost 3 bases to trimming and J lost 0 bases, with 6 bases between them. The length of the CDR3 is 14 residues.

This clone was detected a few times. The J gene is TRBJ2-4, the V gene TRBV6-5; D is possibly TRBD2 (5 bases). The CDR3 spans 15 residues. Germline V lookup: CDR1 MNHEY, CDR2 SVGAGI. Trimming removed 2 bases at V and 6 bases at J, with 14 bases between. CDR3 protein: CASSYEAGGGNIQYF. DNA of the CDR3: TGTGCCAGCAGTTACGAGGCGGGCGGAGGAAACATTCAGTACTTC.

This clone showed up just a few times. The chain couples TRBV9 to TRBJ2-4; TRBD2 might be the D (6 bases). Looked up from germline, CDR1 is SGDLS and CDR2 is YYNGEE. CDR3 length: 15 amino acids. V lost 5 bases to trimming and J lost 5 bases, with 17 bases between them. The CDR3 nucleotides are TGTGCCAGCAGTGACTACGGAGGGGTACAAAACATTCAGTACTTC. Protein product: CASSDYGGVQNIQYF.

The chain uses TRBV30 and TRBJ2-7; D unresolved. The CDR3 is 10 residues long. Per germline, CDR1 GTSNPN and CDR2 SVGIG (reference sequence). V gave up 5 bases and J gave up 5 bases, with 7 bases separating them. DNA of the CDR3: TGTGCCTGGGGGATCCACGAGCAGTACTTC. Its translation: CAWGIHEQYF.

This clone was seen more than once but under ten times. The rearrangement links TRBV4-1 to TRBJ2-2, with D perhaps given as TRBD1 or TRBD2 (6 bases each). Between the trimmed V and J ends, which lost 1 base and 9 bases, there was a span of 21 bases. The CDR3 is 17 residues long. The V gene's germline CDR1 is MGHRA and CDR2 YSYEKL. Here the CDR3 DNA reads TGCGCCAGCAGCCAAGCGTCCGGGGGCGGCGGGGATAGGGAGCTGTTTTTT. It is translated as CASSQASGGGGDRELFF.